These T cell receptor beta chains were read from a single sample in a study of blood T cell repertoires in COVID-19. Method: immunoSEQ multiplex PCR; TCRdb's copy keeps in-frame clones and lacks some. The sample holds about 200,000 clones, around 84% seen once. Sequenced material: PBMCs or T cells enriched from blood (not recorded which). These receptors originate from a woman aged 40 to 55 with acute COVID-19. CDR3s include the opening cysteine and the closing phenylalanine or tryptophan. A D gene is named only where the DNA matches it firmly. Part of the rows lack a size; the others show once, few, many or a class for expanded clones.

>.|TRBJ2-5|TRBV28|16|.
CASSSRGGGMDETQYF
TGTGCCAGCAGTTCACGCGGTGGGGGCATGGATGAGACCCAGTACTTC
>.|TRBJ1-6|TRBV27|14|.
CASSFRGSNSPLHF
TGTGCCAGTTCGTTTAGGGGAAGTAATTCACCCCTCCACTTT
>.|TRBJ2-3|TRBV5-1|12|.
CASGRGGDTQYF
TGCGCCAGCGGACGAGGAGGGGATACGCAGTATTTT
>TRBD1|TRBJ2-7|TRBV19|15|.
CASSIEGTGVSEQYF
TGTGCCAGTAGTATAGAAGGGACAGGGGTATCCGAGCAGTACTTC
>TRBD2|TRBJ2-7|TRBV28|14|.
CASNLGLADYEQYF
TGTGCCAGCAACCTGGGACTAGCGGACTACGAGCAGTACTTC
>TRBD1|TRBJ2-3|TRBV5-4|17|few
CASSLGPGTGDTDTQYF
TGTGCCAGCAGCTTGGGACCCGGGACAGGGGACACAGATACGCAGTATTTT
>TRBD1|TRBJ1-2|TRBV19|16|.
CASSSQDRGPNYGYTF
TGTGCCAGTAGTTCACAGGACAGGGGGCCAAACTATGGCTACACCTTC
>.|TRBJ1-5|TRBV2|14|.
CASSATGFNQPQHF
TGTGCCAGCAGTGCTACAGGGTTCAATCAGCCCCAGCATTTT
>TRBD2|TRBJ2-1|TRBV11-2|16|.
CASSLGLTGGYNEQFF
TGTGCCAGCAGCTTAGGGCTAACGGGAGGGTATAATGAGCAGTTCTTC
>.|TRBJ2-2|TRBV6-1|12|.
CASSDNYGELFF
TGTGCCAGCAGTGACAACTACGGGGAGCTGTTTTTT
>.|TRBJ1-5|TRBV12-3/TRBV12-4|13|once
CASSLDNNQPQHF
TGTGCCAGCAGTTTAGACAACAATCAGCCCCAGCATTTT
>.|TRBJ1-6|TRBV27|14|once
CATRGEGTNSPLHF
TGTGCCACCAGAGGGGAGGGGACAAATTCACCCCTCCACTTT